These 29 T cell receptor beta chains were all obtained from the same sample, sequenced in a study of spatial heterogeneity in lung cancer. One entry per CDR3 protein, called by TCRdb with MiXCR from the 5' RACE reads. This table holds roughly 120,000 distinct CDR3 sequences, 12% found once. The sample's time point: blood at routine non-recurrence follow-up after resection. Whole RNA came from tumor, nontumor lung or frozen PBMC and was sequenced without being sorted. This material consisted of PBMCs, taken at follow-up. Receptor source: a male donor with early-stage non-small cell lung cancer.

Only a few counts were recorded for this clonotype. The V gene is TRBV5-1, the J gene TRBJ2-7; weak D call: TRBD1 (6 bases). Trimming took off 7 bases at V and 2 bases at J, with 13 bases between the two ends. Germline loops: CDR1 SGHRS, CDR2 YFSETQ. This CDR3 has 13 amino acids. The CDR3 DNA is TGCGCCAGCCGTACAGGGTTAACCTACGAGCAGTACTTC. Translating gives CASRTGLTYEQYF.

This clonotype came up a few times. V gene TRBV2 combines with J gene TRBJ1-6; D gene uncertain. Deletions cut 3 bases from V and 7 bases from J, with 10 bases between. CDR3 length: 14 amino acids. Germline V gene lookup returns CDR1 SNHLY and CDR2 FYNNEI. DNA of the CDR3: TGTGCCAGCAGTGACGGGGTGGGAAATTCACCCCTCCACTTT. Translation: CASSDGVGNSPLHF.

This clonotype was seen a few times. J is TRBJ2-1 and V is TRBV18, with 8 bases aligning to TRBD1. The CDR3 covers 16 residues. Per the germline V gene, CDR1 is KGHSH and CDR2 is LQKENI. The V gene end was trimmed by 4 bases and the J gene end by 4 bases; junction bases not matched to a gene: 9. CDR3 DNA sequence: TGTGCCAGCTCACGAAAGACAGGGGTAGGATACAATGAGCAGTTCTTC. Translated, it gives CASSRKTGVGYNEQFF.

This clonotype appeared a few times. The chain joins TRBV9 to TRBJ1-6; no clear D gene. CDR1 is SGDLS and CDR2 is YYNGEE in the germline V gene. The CDR3 is 13 amino acids. Trimming removed 3 bases from V and 6 bases from J, with 7 bases in between. CDR3 nucleotides: TGTGCCAGCAGCGGGGAAGGTAATTCACCCCTCCACTTT. It codes for CASSGEGNSPLHF.

This clonotype was found many times. V is TRBV4-1 and J is TRBJ1-2; D is unclear. Germline values: CDR1 MGHRA, CDR2 YSYEKL. This CDR3 is 13 amino acids long. Trimming stripped 5 bases from V and 2 bases from J, with 9 bases between. In nucleotides, the CDR3 is TGCGCCAGCAGCACCAACAAGAACTATGGCTACACCTTC. This gives the protein CASSTNKNYGYTF.

This clonotype came up many times. The chain links TRBV20-1 to TRBJ1-1; D is possibly TRBD1 (6 bases). This CDR3 spans 12 amino acids. Germline CDR1 is DFQATT and CDR2 is SNEGSKA (reference sequence). CDR3 bases: TGCAGCCCAGGGGTCATGAACACTGAAGCTTTCTTT. This gives the protein CSPGVMNTEAFF.

This chain uses TRBV5-1 with TRBJ2-7; TRBD1 might be the D (5 bases). V was clipped by 2 bases and J by 1 base, with 10 bases between them. The germline CDR1 and CDR2 sequences are SGHRS and YFSETQ. The CDR3 extends over 14 amino acids. CDR3: CASSFLQVSYEQYF. Here the CDR3 DNA reads TGCGCCAGCAGCTTCTTACAGGTTTCCTACGAGCAGTACTTC.

This clonotype came up a few times. The rearrangement links TRBV6-5 to TRBJ1-2; no reliable D call. With 2 bases removed from V and 2 bases from J, the gap between germline ends came to 12 bases. Germline V gene sequence: CDR1 MNHEY, CDR2 SVGAGI. The CDR3 is made up of 15 amino acids. CDR3 bases: TGTGCCAGCAGTTACGGGGAAGGCGGGAACTATGGCTACACCTTC. Residues: CASSYGEGGNYGYTF.

This clonotype has more than one count but fewer than ten. The V and J genes are TRBV27 and TRBJ2-3, with 8 bases lining up with TRBD1. This CDR3 has 16 residues. The germline gives CDR1 MNHEY, CDR2 SMNVEV (reference sequence). V gave up 5 bases and J gave up 0 bases; unmatched junction bases: 7. The CDR3 spells CASSRRRTGSTDTQYF. In nucleotides, the CDR3 is TGTGCCAGCAGTCGGAGAAGGACAGGGAGCACAGATACGCAGTATTTT.

There are many counts of this clonotype. J is TRBJ2-1 and V is TRBV6-6, with 7 bases lining up with TRBD1. This CDR3 contains 15 residues. V lost 7 bases and J lost 2; bases outside the gene matches: 8. Germline V lookup: CDR1 MNHNY, CDR2 SVGAGI (reference sequence). CDR3 amino acids: CASIPSGTAYNEQFF. The DNA of the CDR3 is TGTGCCAGCATTCCCAGTGGGACAGCCTACAATGAGCAGTTCTTC.

This clonotype was counted at least ten times. The chain has TRBV2 and TRBJ2-5; either TRBD1 or TRBD2 may supply D (6 bases each). The CDR3 contains 14 residues. From germline, CDR1 is SNHLY and CDR2 FYNNEI. V was cut by 8 bases and J by 3 bases, with 16 bases left in between. The CDR3 DNA is TGTGCCAGCGCGCTCGTTAGGGGGGAAGAGACCCAGTACTTC. This encodes CASALVRGEETQYF.

This rearrangement joins TRBV6-6 to TRBJ2-7, with D tentatively TRBD2 (6 bases). The CDR3 is made up of 15 amino acids. Germline V lookup: CDR1 MNHNY, CDR2 SVGAGI (reference sequence). V was trimmed by 5 bases and J by 5 bases, leaving 19 bases between them. The CDR3 sequence is CASSRTGGLGHEQYF. Written as DNA, the CDR3 is TGTGCCAGCAGTCGAACCGGGGGACTGGGCCACGAGCAGTACTTC.

This chain joins TRBV28 and TRBJ2-7; D not certain. Trimming removed 6 bases at V and 7 bases at J, with 16 bases between. Germline V gene lookup returns CDR1 MDHEN and CDR2 SYDVKM. There are 13 residues in the CDR3. CDR3 sequence: CASSIGSPPEQYF. In nucleotides, the CDR3 is TGTGCCAGCAGCATAGGGTCTCCTCCTGAGCAGTACTTC.

The rearrangement joins TRBV2 to TRBJ2-3, with D perhaps matching TRBD2 (6 bases). CDR3 length: 15 amino acids. Trimming took off 6 bases at V and 3 bases at J, with 16 bases between the two ends. Germline V gene sequence: CDR1 SNHLY, CDR2 FYNNEI. CDR3 region: CASRKGQGGTDTQYF. The CDR3 nucleotides read TGTGCCAGCAGGAAGGGGCAGGGAGGAACAGATACGCAGTATTTT. Supplemented by reference TRBV2 and TRBJ2-3, the full variable domain reads EPEVTQTPSHQVTQMGQEVILRCVPISNHLYFYWYRQILGQKVEFLVSFYNNEISEKSEIFDDQFSVERPDGSNFTLKIRSTKLEDSAMYFCASRKGQGGTDTQYFGPGTRLTVL.

This clonotype has more than one count but fewer than ten. The chain recombines TRBV29-1 with TRBJ2-7, with TRBD2 matching 8 bases. Germline CDR1 and CDR2: SQVTM and ANQGSEA. J gave up 8 bases and V 6 bases, and 12 bases lay outside the gene matches. This CDR3 comprises 13 residues. The CDR3 DNA follows: TGCAGCGTCGAGGGGACGGGGGGGAGCAAGCAGTACTTC. It encodes CSVEGTGGSKQYF.

This clonotype was detected a few times. This chain links TRBV5-1 with TRBJ1-3; no clear D. CDR3 size: 15 residues. CDR1 and CDR2 (germline): SGHRS, YFSETQ. Trimming took off 4 bases at V and 0 bases at J, with 11 bases between the two ends. Here the CDR3 reads CASSVDGISGNTIYF. In DNA, the CDR3 is TGCGCCAGCAGCGTTGACGGTATCTCTGGAAACACCATATATTTT.

This clonotype was seen a few times. The chain couples TRBV5-1 to TRBJ2-2; a possible D gene is TRBD2 (5 bases). This CDR3 comprises 13 residues. Between the trimmed V and J ends, which lost 2 bases and 6 bases, there was a span of 8 bases. CDR1 is SGHRS and CDR2 is YFSETQ in the germline V gene. CDR3: CASSFPGSGELFF. The CDR3 DNA reads TGCGCCAGCAGCTTCCCGGGGTCCGGGGAGCTGTTTTTT.

This clonotype was recorded at least ten times. The CDR3: CASSVTGDQPQHF. DNA of the CDR3: TGTGCCAGCAGTGTTACAGGGGATCAGCCCCAGCATTTT. The V and J genes are TRBV25-1 and TRBJ1-5; 7 bases align to TRBD1. The CDR3 sequence is 13 residues long. Trimming took 4 bases from V and 5 from J; bases not matched to a gene: 2. The germline V gene has CDR1 MGHDK and CDR2 SYGVNS.

V gene TRBV6-1 combines with J gene TRBJ2-5; 10 bases are a match to TRBD2. The CDR3 has 15 residues. Looked up from germline, CDR1 is MNHNS and CDR2 is SASEGT. V lost 6 bases and J lost 1; bases outside the gene matches: 5. CDR3 DNA sequence: TGTGCCAGCAGACCCTGGACTAGCGGCCAAGAGACCCAGTACTTC. This gives the protein CASRPWTSGQETQYF.

V gene TRBV7-2 combines with J gene TRBJ1-2, with D possibly TRBD1 on 6 matching bases. The V end lost 5 bases, the J end lost 4 bases, and 8 bases lay between the germline ends. The CDR3 is 12 residues long. Germline loops: CDR1 SGHTA, CDR2 FQGNSA. The CDR3 spells CASSRDIYGYTF. The CDR3 DNA is TGTGCCAGCAGCAGGGACATCTATGGCTACACCTTC.

This clonotype was observed at least ten times. This chain joins TRBV28 and TRBJ2-1; 9 bases match TRBD1. This CDR3 has 13 amino acids. V lost 2 bases and J lost 10; bases outside the gene matches: 3. Germline CDR1 MDHEN, CDR2 SYDVKM. The CDR3: CASSLLGTGEQFF. The CDR3 DNA reads as TGTGCCAGCAGTTTACTGGGGACAGGGGAGCAGTTCTTC.

Points on this clonotype: One junction end disagrees with the germline gene, perhaps due to a read error. The chain joins TRBV5-4 to TRBJ2-2; D gene unclear. Germline values: CDR1 SGHNT, CDR2 YYREEE (reference sequence). This CDR3 spans 14 amino acids. In DNA, the CDR3 is TGTGTCAGCCAGATTGCATTCAACACCGGGGAGCTGTTTTTT. It codes for CVSQIAFNTGELFF.

Concerning this clonotype itself: With a much larger clone just one base away, this may be a read error. The CDR3 DNA reads TGTGCCAGCAGCCAAGCCCAACCAGGGGGTTGCGAGCAGTACTTC. This sequence encodes CASSQAQPGGCEQYF. The chain combines TRBV3-1 with TRBJ2-7; 7 nucleotides line up with TRBD1. V gave up 1 base and J gave up 6 bases; unmatched junction bases: 9. CDR1 is LGHDT and CDR2 is YNNKEL in the germline V gene (reference sequence). The CDR3 spans 15 residues.

This clonotype showed up many times. The chain combines TRBV28 with TRBJ1-1; 8 bases map to TRBD1. Losses at the gene ends were 6 bases for V and 11 bases for J; bases not matched to a gene: 8. The CDR3 spans 12 residues. The germline CDR1 and CDR2 sequences are MDHEN and SYDVKM. The DNA for the CDR3 is TGTGCCAGCAGGCTCAGGGGGCGCGGGGCTTTCTTT. Amino acids: CASRLRGRGAFF.

The chain carries TRBV24-1 and TRBJ2-3; 9 nucleotides agree with TRBD2. Germline CDR1 reads KGHDR; CDR2 reads SFDVKD. With V trimmed by 5 bases and J by 1 base, 12 bases remained unmatched. The CDR3 has 18 amino acids. The CDR3 region has the DNA TGTGCCACCAGTGGCCAAGGGGGAATAGCGGGGGGCACAGATACGCAGTATTTT. Amino acids: CATSGQGGIAGGTDTQYF.

This clonotype has at least ten counts. The chain is built from TRBV7-2 and TRBJ1-2; D gene unclear. Trimming took off 3 bases at V and 7 bases at J, with 12 bases between the two ends. Germline V CDR1 and CDR2: SGHTA, FQGNSA. The CDR3 sequence is 13 residues long. The CDR3 loop is CASSFSRMGGYTF. The CDR3 DNA reads TGTGCCAGCAGCTTTAGTCGGATGGGTGGCTACACCTTC.

Many counts were recorded for this clonotype. This chain uses TRBV12-3 or TRBV12-4 with TRBJ2-1; 9 nucleotides agree with TRBD2. The CDR3 has 18 residues. With 5 bases clipped from V and 5 bases from J, the junction kept 16 bases outside the gene matches. The CDR3 reads CASSPGRGGGVPDNEQFF. In nucleotides, the CDR3 is TGTGCCAGCAGTCCCGGCCGAGGCGGGGGGGTTCCAGACAATGAGCAGTTCTTC.

A word on this clonotype: It is unclear where the CDR3 begins or ends on the DNA, so no DNA is shown, and the CDR3 is as TCRdb lists it. V usage is TRBV12-3 or TRBV12-4 and J usage is TRBJ1-2. The CDR3 is made up of 15 amino acids, end residues included. CDR3 region: CASSLFSTSGNGYTF.

This clonotype showed up just a few times. The rearrangement links TRBV10-3 to TRBJ2-3; the match to TRBD1 covers 7 bases. Looked up from germline, CDR1 is ENHRY and CDR2 is SYGVKD. CDR3 size: 14 residues. V lost 6 bases, J lost 2 bases, and 5 bases stayed unmatched. The CDR3 bases are TGTGCCATCAGACCGGGACAGCTCACAGATACGCAGTATTTT. Amino acids: CAIRPGQLTDTQYF.